The present T cell receptor (beta chain) was sequenced within a study of blood T cells in healthy people across ages. Notes on the study in general: Long-lived and aged donors differed, with more naive CD4+ cells and higher diversity in the long-lived.

To note about this clonotype: Its antigen is unidentified.

This CDR3 has 17 residues. Germline V gene lookup returns CDR1 KGHDR and CDR2 SFDVKD. Trimming removed 2 bases from V and 2 bases from J; junction bases left unmatched: 7. PCR was performed a second time for roughly 7 to 11 cycles using a sample-barcoded 5' primer and a J-beta primer mix. Each TCR beta cDNA got a 12-nucleotide random molecular identifier. Via MiXCR, TCRdb re-called the 5' RACE reads, giving one row per CDR3 protein. Among 1.4 million or so distinct CDR3 sequences listed, roughly 43% were seen once. Sequenced: blood. The receptor was derived from a woman aged 18-35 years in good health. The V call is TRBV24-1, the J call TRBJ2-2, with TRBD1 matching over 7 bases. The CDR3 spells CATSDSGRQGNTGELFF. CDR3 sequence (DNA): TGTGCCACCAGTGATTCTGGCCGACAGGGAAACACCGGGGAGCTGTTTTTT.